Listed below are T cell receptor beta chains from one sample, sequenced in a study of sequential checkpoint blockade in melanoma. Sequencing was performed with immunoSEQ multiplex PCR; in TCRdb, only in-frame clones are kept and a portion is missing. The top ten hold 6% to 7.5% of the sample, which has 10,000 to 15,000 clones, around a fifth seen once. The material was tumor tissue (inferred from file names), obtained from a patient given nivolumab and ipilimumab in sequence. These receptors were collected from a human donor with melanoma. The CDR3 runs from the conserved cysteine through the conserved F or W. The D gene is left open where the match is weak. Clone size appears in some rows only: once, few, many, or a class for an expanded clone.

j_call v_call clone_size d_call cdr3_nt cdr3_aa
TRBJ2-2 TRBV9 . . TGTGCCAGCAGCGCACAGGGAGGCGGGGAGCTGTTTTTT CASSAQGGGELFF
TRBJ2-7 TRBV23-1 . . TGCGCCAGCAGCCAAGGTGAAGACTACGAGCAGTACTTC CASSQGEDYEQYF
TRBJ2-1 TRBV9 large . TGTGCCAGCAGCATAAGCGATAATGAGCAGTTCTTC CASSISDNEQFF
TRBJ2-5 TRBV30 . . TGTGCCTGGAGCCGGGGACCAGGAGGGAAGACCCAGTACTTC CAWSRGPGGKTQYF
TRBJ2-7 TRBV11-3 many TRBD1 TGTGCCAGCAGCGAACAGGGGGTCTCCTACGAGCAGTACTTC CASSEQGVSYEQYF
TRBJ2-5 TRBV9 many TRBD1 TGTGCCAGCAGCCCGGCAGGGGGCGGCGGGGAGACCCAGTACTTC CASSPAGGGGETQYF
TRBJ1-5 TRBV19 . TRBD1 TGTGCCAGTAGTATCCTTACAGGGGGCGATCAGCCCCAGCATTTT CASSILTGGDQPQHF
TRBJ2-3 TRBV6-8 many . TGTGCCAGCAGTGACTCGAACAGGGAGGCAGATACGCAGTATTTT CASSDSNREADTQYF
TRBJ2-7 TRBV5-1 once TRBD1 TGCGCCAGCAGCTTCTCTCCGACAGGGTTCTACGAGCAGTACTTC CASSFSPTGFYEQYF
TRBJ1-2 TRBV28 . . TGTGCCAGCAGTTTTTCCAGAACACGTGGCTACACCTTC CASSFSRTRGYTF
TRBJ1-2 TRBV19 . . TGTGCCAGTACGCTTCGGGCCTTTACTGGCTACACCTTC CASTLRAFTGYTF
TRBJ2-5 TRBV30 few . TGTGCCTTGAACTCACAAGAGACCCAGTACTTC CALNSQETQYF
TRBJ2-7 TRBV6-8 . TRBD1 TGTGCCAGCAGGACAGGGTCGGGGCACGAGCAGTACTTC CASRTGSGHEQYF
TRBJ1-1 TRBV9 many . TGTGCCAGCAGCAACCCGACGGAGAACACTGAAGCTTTCTTT CASSNPTENTEAFF
TRBJ1-1 TRBV19 medium-sized . TGTGCCAGTAGAAAGGGAGGCGCTGAAGCTTTCTTT CASRKGGAEAFF
TRBJ1-4 TRBV11-3 . TRBD1 TGTGCCAGCAGCTATACCGGGACAGCAACTAATGAAAAACTGTTTTTT CASSYTGTATNEKLFF
TRBJ2-7 TRBV11-3 . . TGTGCCAGCAGCTTAAGGACACACGACTACGAGCAGTACTTC CASSLRTHDYEQYF
TRBJ1-1 TRBV6-8 . . TGTGCCAGCACCCTAAGTGGGTTTTCAGTCACTGAAGCTTTCTTT CASTLSGFSVTEAFF
TRBJ2-7 TRBV19 . . TGTGCCAGTAGTATACTGCTCGGCAACTTCGAGCAGTACTTC CASSILLGNFEQYF
TRBJ2-7 TRBV7-1 few . TGTGCCAGCTCGGAAGGGACGAACTACGAGCAGTACTTC CASSEGTNYEQYF
TRBJ1-3 TRBV6-8 . . TGTGCCAGCAGTTACTCGGAAGGGGAAGGAAACACCATATATTTT CASSYSEGEGNTIYF
TRBJ1-4 TRBV30 few TRBD1 TGTGCCTGGGACCCCGGGGACAGGGCTGAAAAACTGTTTTTT CAWDPGDRAEKLFF
TRBJ2-5 TRBV11-3 many TRBD2 TGTGCCAGCAGCTACGGGGGGGCCCCAGAGACCCAGTACTTC CASSYGGAPETQYF
TRBJ2-7 TRBV9 medium-sized . TGTGCCAGCCGCCCAGGGGGGGGGAGCGACGAGCAGTACTTC CASRPGGGSDEQYF
TRBJ2-2 TRBV9 . TRBD1 TGTGCCAGCAGCGTCTATACCGGGACAGGGGTTGGGTCCCTGGGCACCGGGGAGCTGTTTTTT CASSVYTGTGVGSLGTGELFF
TRBJ2-1 TRBV10-2 . TRBD2 TGCGCCAGCCATAGCGGGGGCCCAGTCGGGGAGCAGTTCTTC CASHSGGPVGEQFF
TRBJ1-4 TRBV6-1 few . TGTGCCATCAGTGAAGGGGGTATGGATGAAAAACTGTTTTTT CAISEGGMDEKLFF
TRBJ1-4 TRBV28 few TRBD1 TGTGCCAGCAGTCGGGGACAGGGCTCTAATGAAAAACTGTTTTTT CASSRGQGSNEKLFF
TRBJ1-2 TRBV15 . TRBD1 TGTGCCACCACCCGAGGGGGCGTTGACTATGGCTACACCTTC CATTRGGVDYGYTF
TRBJ1-1 TRBV28 . . TGTGCCAGCAGTTTGGGGGGTGGGGTGAACACTGAAGCTTTCTTT CASSLGGGVNTEAFF
TRBJ2-7 TRBV11-3 . . TGTGCCAGCAGCCCTGGGACCTCGAGAGGGGACGAGCAGTACTTC CASSPGTSRGDEQYF
TRBJ1-2 TRBV19 . . TGTGCCAGTAGTATAGCTGGGCAGTTCTATGGCTACACCTTC CASSIAGQFYGYTF
TRBJ2-1 TRBV5-1 . TRBD2 TGCGCCAGCAGCTTGGATATCGGGGGGGCGAGGAATGAGCAGTTCTTC CASSLDIGGARNEQFF
TRBJ1-3 TRBV11-3 . . TGTGCCAGCAGCCTAACGGGCAACGGAAACACCATATATTTT CASSLTGNGNTIYF
TRBJ2-5 TRBV19 few . TGTGCCAGTAGTATCGGCAGGGGTGAGACCCAGTACTTC CASSIGRGETQYF
TRBJ2-2 TRBV7-7 few TRBD2 TGTGCCAGCAGCTCGCTAGCGGGAACAACCGGGGAGCTGTTTTTT CASSSLAGTTGELFF
TRBJ2-7 TRBV10-2 . . TGCGCCAGCAGTGAAGGGGCAGGGTATAGACCTTCTTACGAGCAGTACTTC CASSEGAGYRPSYEQYF
TRBJ1-5 TRBV11-3 few . TGTGCCAGCAGCTTCCTAGGGCCCAATCAGCCCCAGCATTTT CASSFLGPNQPQHF
TRBJ1-1 TRBV11-3 many . TGTGCCAGCAGCTTAGACTCCCATTACACTGAAGCTTTCTTT CASSLDSHYTEAFF
TRBJ2-2 TRBV6-8 few . TGTGCCAGCAGGACAAACAGGGCTTCTGGCGGGGAGCTGTTTTTT CASRTNRASGGELFF
TRBJ2-3 TRBV1 few . TGCGCCAGCAGCCAAGAACCAGGACTACTTCACCTCACAGATACGCAGTATTTT CASSQEPGLLHLTDTQYF
TRBJ2-3 TRBV23-1 few TRBD2 TGCGCCAGCAGCCAAGTTACTAGCGGCAGCACAGATACGCAGTATTTT CASSQVTSGSTDTQYF
TRBJ2-2 TRBV7-6 many . TGTGCCAGAAGCTTGTGGCAGAACACCGGGGAGCTGTTTTTT CARSLWQNTGELFF
TRBJ1-1 TRBV11-3 . TRBD1 TGTGCCAGCAGCGCCGGACAGGGCCCAAAGAACACGAACACTGAAGCTTTCTTT CASSAGQGPKNTNTEAFF
TRBJ2-3 TRBV12-2 few . TGTGCTAGCTCATCCTCCGGGACAGGCACAGATACGCAGTATTTT CASSSSGTGTDTQYF
TRBJ2-7 TRBV18 . TRBD1 TGTGCCAGCTCACCACCGGATGGGACAGGGTACCACGAGCAGTACTTC CASSPPDGTGYHEQYF
TRBJ1-2 TRBV29-1 . TRBD1 TGCAGCTCGGGAGGGGGCGCGGGATATGGCTACACCTTC CSSGGGAGYGYTF
TRBJ2-7 TRBV11-3 many TRBD1 TGTGCCAGCAGAATCAACCGGGACAGGGGGCTCGAGCAGTACTTC CASRINRDRGLEQYF
TRBJ2-2 TRBV14 few TRBD1 TGTGCCAGCAGCCACCGGACAGGGAACACCGGGGAGCTGTTTTTT CASSHRTGNTGELFF
TRBJ2-3 TRBV28 . TRBD2 TGTGCCAGCAGTTTAATCAGTAGCGGGGTTAGCACAGATACGCAGTATTTT CASSLISSGVSTDTQYF
TRBJ1-2 TRBV11-3 . TRBD1 TGTGCCAGCAGCTTCACAGGGGGGAATAGCTATGGCTACACCTTC CASSFTGGNSYGYTF
TRBJ2-1 TRBV19 . . TGTGCCAGTAGTATGTCCGGGGGCGGGAGATCATACAATGAGCAGTTCTTC CASSMSGGGRSYNEQFF
TRBJ1-1 TRBV19 . TRBD1 TGTGCCAGTAGTATGGACCCCAGGGGGAGCACTGAAGCTTTCTTT CASSMDPRGSTEAFF
TRBJ1-1 TRBV30 few . TGTGCCCGGCCCTCACCGATGAACACTGAAGCTTTCTTT CARPSPMNTEAFF
TRBJ1-1 TRBV19 . . TGTGCCAGTAGTCTTCAAGCAGGGCACACTGAAGCTTTCTTT CASSLQAGHTEAFF
TRBJ1-5 TRBV6-8 . . TGTGCCAGCAGTGACTGGGGTCCCAATCAGCCCCAGCATTTT CASSDWGPNQPQHF
TRBJ1-5 TRBV11-3 many . TGTGCCAGCAGCTTGGACAGATACAATCAGCCCCAGCATTTT CASSLDRYNQPQHF
TRBJ2-1 TRBV6-8 few . TGTGCCAGCAGTTACAGGGGTGCAAAGTGGAATGAGCAGTTCTTC CASSYRGAKWNEQFF